Following are 5 T cell receptor beta chains from one sample sequenced in a study of Tregs in tolerant kidney transplant recipients. No antigens are known for them. The repertoire was sequenced with immunoSEQ multiplex PCR; TCRdb's copy has only in-frame clones and lacks some. The repertoire consists of some 18,000 clones, with 55% to 75% occurring once and the leading ten covering 3.4%. Input material: Tregs from blood cultured with allogeneic cells. Source of these receptors: a human donor in good health.

The rearrangement links TRBV6-5 to TRBJ1-2, with no clear D. Germline V lookup: CDR1 MNHEY, CDR2 SVGAGI. The CDR3 runs 13 residues. V was shortened by 6 bases and J by 7 bases, with 15 bases between the two germline ends. CDR3 loop: CASSVTVSFGYTF. DNA for the CDR3: TGTGCCAGCAGCGTGACTGTATCCTTTGGCTACACCTTC.

The CDR3 loop reads CARAVVGGGEKLFF. CDR3 DNA: TGTGCCAGAGCAGTGGTAGGGGGAGGTGAAAAACTGTTTTTT. V and J are TRBV6-1 and TRBJ1-4, with a tentative D call TRBD1 (6 bases). V lost 9 bases and J 7 bases, leaving 18 bases between the germline ends. This CDR3 comprises 14 residues. Per germline, CDR1 MNHNS and CDR2 SASEGT.

In DNA, the CDR3 is TGTGCCAGCAGACCAGCGGGGGGGCCTATAGATACGCAGTATTTT. It yields the protein CASRPAGGPIDTQYF. The chain is built from TRBV4-2 and TRBJ2-3, with TRBD2 matching 10 bases. The CDR3 is 15 amino acids. Trimming took 6 bases from V and 5 from J; bases not matched to a gene: 8. Germline V lookup: CDR1 LGHNA, CDR2 YNFKEQ.

This clone was seen more than once but under ten times. The J gene is TRBJ2-3, the V gene TRBV5-1; TRBD2 matches 9 bases. The V gene end was trimmed by 4 bases and the J gene end by 8 bases; junction bases not matched to a gene: 11. The germline CDR1 and CDR2 sequences are SGHRS and YFSETQ. The CDR3 covers 15 residues. CDR3 region: CASSSLAGPEVTQYF. In DNA, the CDR3 is TGCGCCAGCAGCAGCCTAGCGGGGCCGGAGGTTACGCAGTATTTT.

The sample holds a few counts of this clone. CDR3 DNA: TGTGCCAGCAGCCTGGGCGGTATGGCAGATACGCAGTATTTT. Translation gives CASSLGGMADTQYF. V gene TRBV6-5 combines with J gene TRBJ2-3; D is unresolved. Germline V gives CDR1 MNHEY, CDR2 SVGAGI. Trimming took off 6 bases at V and 4 bases at J, with 14 bases between the two ends. The CDR3 spans 14 residues.